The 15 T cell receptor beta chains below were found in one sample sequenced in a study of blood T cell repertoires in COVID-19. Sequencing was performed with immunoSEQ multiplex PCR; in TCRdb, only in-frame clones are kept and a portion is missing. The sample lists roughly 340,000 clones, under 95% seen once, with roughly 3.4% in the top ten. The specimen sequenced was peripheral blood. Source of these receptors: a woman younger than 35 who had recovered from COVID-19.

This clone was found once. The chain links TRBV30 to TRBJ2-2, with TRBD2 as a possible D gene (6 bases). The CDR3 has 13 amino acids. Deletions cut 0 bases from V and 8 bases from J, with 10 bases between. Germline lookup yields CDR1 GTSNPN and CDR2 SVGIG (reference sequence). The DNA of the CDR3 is TGTGCCTGGAGTGTAAAGGGAGGTGGGGAGCTGTTTTTT. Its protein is CAWSVKGGGELFF. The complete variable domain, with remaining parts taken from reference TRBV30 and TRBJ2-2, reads SQTIHQWPATLVQPVGSPLSLECTVEGTSNPNLYWYRQAAGRGLQLLFYSVGIGQISSEVPQNLSASRPQDRQFILSSKKLLLSDSGFYLCAWSVKGGGELFFGEGSRLTVL.

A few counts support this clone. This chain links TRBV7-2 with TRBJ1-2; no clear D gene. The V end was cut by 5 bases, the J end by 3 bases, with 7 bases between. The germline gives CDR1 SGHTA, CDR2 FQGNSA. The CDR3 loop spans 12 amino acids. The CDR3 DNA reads TGTGCCAGCAGCCCTGGGCACTATGGCTACACCTTC. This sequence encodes CASSPGHYGYTF.

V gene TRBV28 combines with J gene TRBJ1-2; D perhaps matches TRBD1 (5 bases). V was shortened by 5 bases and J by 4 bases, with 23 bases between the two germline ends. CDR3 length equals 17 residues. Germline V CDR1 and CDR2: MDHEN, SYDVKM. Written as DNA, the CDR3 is TGTGCCAGCAGTCCTTTTGGTCGGGGGGGTCTTGGCTATGGCTACACCTTC. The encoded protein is CASSPFGRGGLGYGYTF.

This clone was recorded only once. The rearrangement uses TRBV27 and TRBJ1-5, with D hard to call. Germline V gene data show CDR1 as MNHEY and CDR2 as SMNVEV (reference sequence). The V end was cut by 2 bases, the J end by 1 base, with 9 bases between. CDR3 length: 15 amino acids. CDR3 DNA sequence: TGTGCCAGCAGTTTAACCGGGGAAAGCAATCAGCCCCAGCATTTT. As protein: CASSLTGESNQPQHF.

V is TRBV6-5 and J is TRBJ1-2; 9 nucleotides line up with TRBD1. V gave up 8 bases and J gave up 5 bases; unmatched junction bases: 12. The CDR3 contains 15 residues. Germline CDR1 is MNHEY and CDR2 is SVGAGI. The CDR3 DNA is TGTGCCAGCGGAATAATTGCCGGGACAGGGTATGGCTACACCTTC. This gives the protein CASGIIAGTGYGYTF.

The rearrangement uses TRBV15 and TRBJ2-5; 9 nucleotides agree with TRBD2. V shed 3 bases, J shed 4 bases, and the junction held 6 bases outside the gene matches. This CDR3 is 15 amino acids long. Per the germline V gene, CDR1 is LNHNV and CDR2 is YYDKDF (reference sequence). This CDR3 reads CATSRTSGGGETQYF. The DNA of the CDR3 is TGTGCCACCAGCAGGACTAGCGGTGGAGGAGAGACCCAGTACTTC.

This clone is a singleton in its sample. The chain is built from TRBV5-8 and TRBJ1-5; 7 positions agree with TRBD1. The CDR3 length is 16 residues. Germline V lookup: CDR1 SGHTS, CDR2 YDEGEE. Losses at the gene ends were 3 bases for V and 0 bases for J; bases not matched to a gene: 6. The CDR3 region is CASSSWGQISNQPQHF. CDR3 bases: TGTGCCAGCAGCTCCTGGGGACAGATTAGCAATCAGCCCCAGCATTTT.

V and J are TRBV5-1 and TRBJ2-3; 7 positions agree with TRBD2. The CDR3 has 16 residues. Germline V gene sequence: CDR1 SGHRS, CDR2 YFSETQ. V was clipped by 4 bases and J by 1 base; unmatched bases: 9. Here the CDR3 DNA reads TGCGCCAGCAGCCTAGGACTAGGCGGGGGCACAGATACGCAGTATTTT. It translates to CASSLGLGGGTDTQYF.

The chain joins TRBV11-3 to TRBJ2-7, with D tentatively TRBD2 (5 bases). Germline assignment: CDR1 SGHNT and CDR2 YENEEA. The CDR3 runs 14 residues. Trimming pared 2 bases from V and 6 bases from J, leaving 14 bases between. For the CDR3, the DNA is TGTGCCAGCAGCTTATCTGCTCATGAGGGCGAGCAGTACGTC. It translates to CASSLSAHEGEQYV.

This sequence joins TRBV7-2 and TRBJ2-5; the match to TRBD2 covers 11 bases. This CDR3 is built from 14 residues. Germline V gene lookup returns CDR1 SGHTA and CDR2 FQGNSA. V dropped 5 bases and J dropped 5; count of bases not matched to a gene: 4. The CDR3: CASSPTSGTETQYF. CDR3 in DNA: TGTGCCAGCAGCCCGACTAGCGGGACGGAGACCCAGTACTTC.

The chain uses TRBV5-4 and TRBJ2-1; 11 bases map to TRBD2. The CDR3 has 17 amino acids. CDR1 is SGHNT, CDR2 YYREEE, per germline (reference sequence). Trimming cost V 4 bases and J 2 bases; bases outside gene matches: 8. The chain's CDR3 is CASSPSSGRIAYNEQFF. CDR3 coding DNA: TGTGCCAGCAGCCCCTCTAGCGGGAGGATCGCCTACAATGAGCAGTTCTTC.

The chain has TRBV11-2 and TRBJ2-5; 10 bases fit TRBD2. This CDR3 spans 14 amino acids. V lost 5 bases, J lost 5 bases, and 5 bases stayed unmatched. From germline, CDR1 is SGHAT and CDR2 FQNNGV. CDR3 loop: CASSLAGEVETQYF. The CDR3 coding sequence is TGTGCCAGCAGCCTAGCGGGGGAAGTGGAGACCCAGTACTTC. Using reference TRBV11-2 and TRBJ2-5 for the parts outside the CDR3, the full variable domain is EAGVAQSPRYKIIEKRQSVAFWCNPISGHATLYWYQQILGQGPKLLIQFQNNGVVDDSQLPKDRFSAERLKGVDSTLKIQPAKLEDSAVYLCASSLAGEVETQYFGPGTRLLVL.

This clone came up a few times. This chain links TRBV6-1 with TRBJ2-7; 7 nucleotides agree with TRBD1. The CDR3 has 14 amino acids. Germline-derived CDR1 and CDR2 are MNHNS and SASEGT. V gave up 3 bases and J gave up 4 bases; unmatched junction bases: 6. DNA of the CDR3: TGTGCCAGCAGTGAGTACCAGGGGGTTTACGAGCAGTACGTC. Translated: CASSEYQGVYEQYV.

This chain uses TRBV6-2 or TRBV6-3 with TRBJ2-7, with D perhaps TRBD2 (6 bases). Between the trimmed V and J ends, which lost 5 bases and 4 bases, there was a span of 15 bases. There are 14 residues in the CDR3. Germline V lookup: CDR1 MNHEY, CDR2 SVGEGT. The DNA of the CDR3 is TGTGCCAGCAGTGATGCGCGGGAAAGATACGAGCAGTACGTC. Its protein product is CASSDARERYEQYV.

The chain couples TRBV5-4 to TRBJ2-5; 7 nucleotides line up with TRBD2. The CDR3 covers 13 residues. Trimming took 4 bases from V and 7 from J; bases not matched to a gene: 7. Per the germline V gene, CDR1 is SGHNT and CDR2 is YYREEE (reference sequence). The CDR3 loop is CASSQRGEGTQYF. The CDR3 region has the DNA TGTGCCAGCAGCCAACGCGGGGAGGGGACCCAGTACTTC. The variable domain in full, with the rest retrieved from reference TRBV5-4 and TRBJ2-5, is ETGVTQSPTHLIKTRGQQVTLRCSSQSGHNTVSWYQQALGQGPQFIFQYYREEENGRGNFPPRFSGLQFPNYSSELNVNALELDDSALYLCASSQRGEGTQYFGPGTRLLVL.